Given below is one T cell receptor (beta chain) in context. Trimming left V 0 bases short and J 4 bases short, with 14 bases between. Germline CDR1 SGHRS, CDR2 YFSETQ. This CDR3 contains 16 residues. These data originate in a study of blood T cell repertoires in COVID-19. Study context: Sites in the United States, Italy and Spain provided acute and convalescent COVID-19 samples.

Two negative PCRs, clearance, or symptom resolution characterized the recovered Cohort 3 donors. Produced via immunoSEQ multiplex PCR; TCRdb's table is partial and in-frame only. Of some 320,000 clones in the sample, about nine tenths are singletons; the top ten hold roughly 2.6%. Sequences were obtained from PBMCs or T cells enriched from blood (not recorded which). The clonotype comes from a man in his 60s who had recovered from COVID-19. The chain combines TRBV5-1 with TRBJ1-3; no definite D call. The CDR3, as DNA: TGCGCCAGCAGCTTGGAACCCCCGGGAGCGGGAAACACCATATATTTT. Its protein product is CASSLEPPGAGNTIYF.